Below, 15 T cell receptor beta chains from the same sample are listed, as sequenced in a study of control samples from healthy donors and cancer patients. This table comes from immunoSEQ multiplex PCR, and its TCRdb copy is limited to in-frame clones, with some not included. This sample has 120,000 or so clones, with about 90% found just once. Sequenced sample: blood. The receptors shown here come from a man aged 18 to 30 in good health.

This sequence joins TRBV28 and TRBJ1-4; tentatively, D is TRBD1 (6 bases). The germline V gene has CDR1 MDHEN and CDR2 SYDVKM. V lost 5 bases, J lost 7 bases, and 20 bases lay in between. The CDR3 contains 16 residues. CDR3 residues: CASSPSPGARSEKLFF. DNA for the CDR3: TGTGCCAGCAGTCCGAGCCCAGGGGCGAGGAGTGAAAAACTGTTTTTT.

The J gene is TRBJ1-1, the V gene TRBV4-3, with 7 bases matching TRBD1. V shed 0 bases and J 1 base; nucleotides not matched to a gene: 2. The CDR3 runs 15 residues. Germline CDR1 reads LGHNA; CDR2 reads YSLEER. CDR3 in amino acids: CASSQDNRGNTEAFF. The CDR3 DNA follows: TGCGCCAGCAGCCAAGATAACAGGGGGAACACTGAAGCTTTCTTT.

The rearrangement joins TRBV28 to TRBJ2-3; D call uncertain. The CDR3 runs 16 residues. The germline V gene has CDR1 MDHEN and CDR2 SYDVKM. V gave up 3 bases and J gave up 2 bases, with 15 bases separating them. The CDR3 DNA reads as TGTGCCAGCAGTTTGACTGGCAGGTCGAACACAGATACGCAGTATTTT. This translates into CASSLTGRSNTDTQYF.

This chain connects TRBV6-5 to TRBJ2-7, with D tentatively TRBD1 or TRBD2 (5 bases each). CDR1 is MNHEY and CDR2 is SVGAGI in the germline V gene. V lost 7 bases and J lost 0, with 10 bases in between. This CDR3 contains 13 residues. The CDR3 sequence is CASMKGSSYEQYF. CDR3 bases: TGTGCCAGCATGAAGGGGAGCTCCTACGAGCAGTACTTC.

The CDR3 DNA reads TGTGCCATCAGTCGGGACAGAGCAAATGAAAAACTGTTTTTT. It encodes CAISRDRANEKLFF. The V call is TRBV10-3, the J call TRBJ1-4; 7 bases map to TRBD1. V shed 5 bases, J shed 5 bases, and the junction held 5 bases outside the gene matches. Germline values: CDR1 ENHRY, CDR2 SYGVKD. This CDR3 region has 14 residues.

The J gene is TRBJ1-6, the V gene TRBV19; 8 positions agree with TRBD1. Losses at the gene ends were 7 bases for V and 3 bases for J; bases not matched to a gene: 5. There are 15 residues in the CDR3. Germline V gene sequence: CDR1 LNHDA, CDR2 SQIVND (reference sequence). CDR3 nucleotide sequence: TGTGCCAGTACCCCACAGGGGGACTATAATTCACCCCTCCACTTT. Its protein product is CASTPQGDYNSPLHF.

The V call is TRBV15, the J call TRBJ2-4; D is undetermined. Trimming took off 0 bases at V and 5 bases at J, with 8 bases between the two ends. Germline CDR1 is LNHNV and CDR2 is YYDKDF (reference sequence). The length of the CDR3 is 14 residues. The CDR3 DNA is TGTGCCACCAGCAGAGAGACCAGCGAAAACATTCAGTACTTC. Its protein product is CATSRETSENIQYF.

The rearrangement links TRBV30 to TRBJ1-5; D possibly corresponds to TRBD1 (5 bases). Germline CDR1 GTSNPN, CDR2 SVGIG (reference sequence). Between the trimmed V and J ends, which lost 3 bases and 4 bases, there was a span of 13 bases. CDR3 size: 14 residues. CDR3: CAWSAGTENQPQHF. For the CDR3, the DNA is TGTGCCTGGAGCGCCGGGACGGAGAATCAGCCCCAGCATTTT.

The gene calls are TRBV27 and TRBJ1-5; a weak D match, TRBD1 (5 bases). This CDR3 has 13 amino acids. With 4 bases removed from V and 6 bases from J, the gap between germline ends came to 10 bases. From germline, CDR1 is MNHEY and CDR2 SMNVEV (reference sequence). Written as DNA, the CDR3 is TGTGCCAGCAGTTCCGAGGGACGTCAGCCCCAGCATTTT. It codes for CASSSEGRQPQHF.

V and J are TRBV6-4 and TRBJ2-6, with TRBD2 matching over 8 bases. The ends lost 4 bases at V and 0 bases at J; junction bases unmatched: 2. This CDR3 is built from 16 residues. Germline loops: CDR1 MRHNA, CDR2 SNTAGT. The CDR3 loop is CASSGTSSSGANVLTF. DNA of the CDR3: TGTGCCAGCAGTGGGACTAGCAGCTCTGGGGCCAACGTCCTGACTTTC.

The chain carries TRBV5-4 and TRBJ1-5; TRBD1 might be the D (5 bases). The CDR3 is 14 residues long. CDR1 and CDR2 (germline): SGHNT, YYREEE (reference sequence). Trimming removed 0 bases from V and 2 bases from J, with 6 bases in between. CDR3 sequence: CASSLGGGNQPQHF. CDR3 coding DNA: TGTGCCAGCAGCTTGGGAGGGGGCAATCAGCCCCAGCATTTT.

This chain joins TRBV30 and TRBJ1-4; D is ambiguous. Trimming shortened V by 5 bases and J by 4 bases, and 14 bases separated the two germline ends. Germline CDR1 is GTSNPN and CDR2 is SVGIG (reference sequence). The CDR3 contains 14 residues. The CDR3 DNA reads as TGTGCCTGGGTGCCTAGTGGGCTTAATGAAAAACTGTTTTTT. Encoded protein: CAWVPSGLNEKLFF.

V usage is TRBV3-1 (or the pseudogene TRBV3-2) and J usage is TRBJ2-3; D call uncertain. This CDR3 comprises 11 residues. Germline loops: CDR1 LGHDT, CDR2 YNNKEL (reference sequence). The ends were cut back, 10 bases at V and 2 bases at J, with 7 bases in the middle. CDR3 residues: CATSYTDTQYF. The CDR3 nucleotides are TGTGCCACCTCCTACACAGATACGCAGTATTTT.

V usage is TRBV6-1 and J usage is TRBJ2-5, with 11 bases fitting TRBD2. The CDR3 sequence is 15 residues long. Germline CDR1 reads MNHNS; CDR2 reads SASEGT. Losses at the gene ends were 2 bases for V and 5 bases for J; bases not matched to a gene: 4. CDR3 region: CASSENSGRGETQYF. CDR3 in DNA: TGTGCCAGCAGTGAAAATAGCGGGAGGGGGGAGACCCAGTACTTC.

This chain joins TRBV6-4 and TRBJ2-1, with 11 bases lining up with TRBD1. Germline V gene sequence: CDR1 MRHNA, CDR2 SNTAGT. The CDR3 sequence is 15 residues long. The V gene end was trimmed by 1 base and the J gene end by 9 bases; junction bases not matched to a gene: 5. The CDR3 coding sequence is TGTGCCAGCAGTGACTGGGACAGGGGGTCCGGTGAGCAGTTCTTC. Translating gives CASSDWDRGSGEQFF.